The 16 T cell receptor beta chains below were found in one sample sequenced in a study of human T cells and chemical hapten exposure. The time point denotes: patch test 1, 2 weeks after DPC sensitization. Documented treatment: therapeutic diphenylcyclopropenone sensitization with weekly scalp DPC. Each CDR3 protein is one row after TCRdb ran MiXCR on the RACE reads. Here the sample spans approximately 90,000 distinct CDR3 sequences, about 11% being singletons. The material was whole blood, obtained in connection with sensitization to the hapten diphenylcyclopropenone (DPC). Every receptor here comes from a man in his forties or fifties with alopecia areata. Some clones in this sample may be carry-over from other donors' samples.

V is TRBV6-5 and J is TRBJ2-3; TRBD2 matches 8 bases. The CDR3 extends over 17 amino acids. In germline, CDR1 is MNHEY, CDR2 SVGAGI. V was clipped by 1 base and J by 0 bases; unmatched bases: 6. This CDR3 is CASSYLFTGGSTDTQYF. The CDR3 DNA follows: TGTGCCAGCAGTTACTTATTCACGGGAGGGAGCACAGATACGCAGTATTTT.

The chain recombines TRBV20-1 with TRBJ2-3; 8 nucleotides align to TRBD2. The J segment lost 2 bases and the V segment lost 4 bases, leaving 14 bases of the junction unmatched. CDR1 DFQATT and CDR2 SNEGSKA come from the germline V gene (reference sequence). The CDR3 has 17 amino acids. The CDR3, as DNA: TGCAGTGCTACCAACCTCGCGGGAGGTCAAGTCACAGATACGCAGTATTTT. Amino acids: CSATNLAGGQVTDTQYF.

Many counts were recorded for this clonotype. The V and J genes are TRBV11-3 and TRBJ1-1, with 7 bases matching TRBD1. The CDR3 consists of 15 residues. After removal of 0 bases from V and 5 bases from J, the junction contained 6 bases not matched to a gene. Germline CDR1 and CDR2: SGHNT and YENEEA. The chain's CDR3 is CASSLDSAGGTEAFF. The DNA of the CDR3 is TGTGCCAGCAGCTTAGATTCGGCAGGGGGGACTGAAGCTTTCTTT.

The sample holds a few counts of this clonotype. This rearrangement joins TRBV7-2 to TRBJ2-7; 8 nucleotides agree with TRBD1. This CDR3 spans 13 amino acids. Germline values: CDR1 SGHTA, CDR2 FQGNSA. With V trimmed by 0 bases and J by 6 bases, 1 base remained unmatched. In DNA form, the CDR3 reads TGTGCCAGCAGCTTAGCCGGACAGGGCGAGCAGTACTTC. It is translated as CASSLAGQGEQYF.

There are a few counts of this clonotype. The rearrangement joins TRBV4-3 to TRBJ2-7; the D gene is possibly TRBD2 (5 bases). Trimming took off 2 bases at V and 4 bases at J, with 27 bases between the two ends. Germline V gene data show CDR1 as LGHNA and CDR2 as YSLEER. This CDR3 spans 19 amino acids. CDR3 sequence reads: CASSQSSGAPQSETYEQYV. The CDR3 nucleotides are TGCGCCAGCAGCCAATCCAGCGGAGCACCCCAAAGTGAGACATACGAGCAGTACGTC.

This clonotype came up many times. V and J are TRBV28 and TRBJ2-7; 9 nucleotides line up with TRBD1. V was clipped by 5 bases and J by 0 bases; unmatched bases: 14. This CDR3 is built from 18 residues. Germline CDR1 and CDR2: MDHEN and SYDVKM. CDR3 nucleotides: TGTGCCAGCAGTCGCCCCCTTGGACAGGGGTCACCCTCCTACGAGCAGTACTTC. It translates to CASSRPLGQGSPSYEQYF.

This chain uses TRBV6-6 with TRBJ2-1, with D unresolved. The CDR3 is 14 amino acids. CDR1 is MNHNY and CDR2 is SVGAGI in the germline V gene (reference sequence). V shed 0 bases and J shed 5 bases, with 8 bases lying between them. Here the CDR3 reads CASSYSRSNNEQFF. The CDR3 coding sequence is TGTGCCAGCAGTTACTCGCGGAGCAACAATGAGCAGTTCTTC.

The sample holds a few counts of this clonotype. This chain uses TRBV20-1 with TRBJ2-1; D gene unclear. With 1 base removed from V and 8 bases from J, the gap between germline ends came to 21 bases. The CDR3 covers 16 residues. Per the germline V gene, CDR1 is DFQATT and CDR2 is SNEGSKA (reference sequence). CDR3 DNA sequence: TGCAGTGCTAGAGGTTTCGGCAGGACCCAAGGCGATGAGCAGTTCTTC. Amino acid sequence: CSARGFGRTQGDEQFF.

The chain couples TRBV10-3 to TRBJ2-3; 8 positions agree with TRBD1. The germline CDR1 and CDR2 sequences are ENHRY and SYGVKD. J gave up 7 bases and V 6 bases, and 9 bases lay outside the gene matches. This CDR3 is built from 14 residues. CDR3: CAIRTGTGVNTQYF. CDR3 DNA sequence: TGTGCCATCAGAACCGGGACAGGTGTAAATACGCAGTATTTT.

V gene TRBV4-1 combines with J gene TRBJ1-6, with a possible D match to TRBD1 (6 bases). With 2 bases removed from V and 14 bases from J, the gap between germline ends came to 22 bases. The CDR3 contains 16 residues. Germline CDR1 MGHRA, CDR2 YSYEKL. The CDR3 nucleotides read TGCGCCAGCAGCCAACTTACTCAGGGGCCGTTGGAGGCCCTCCACTTT. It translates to CASSQLTQGPLEALHF.

The CDR3 region has the DNA TGTGCCAGCTGCCCCGAGACCTCCGAGCAGTACTTC. It encodes CASCPETSEQYF. This sequence joins TRBV25-1 and TRBJ2-7; D gene uncertain. The CDR3 is 12 residues long. Germline-derived CDR1 and CDR2 are MGHDK and SYGVNS. The V end was cut by 8 bases, the J end by 6 bases, with 14 bases between.

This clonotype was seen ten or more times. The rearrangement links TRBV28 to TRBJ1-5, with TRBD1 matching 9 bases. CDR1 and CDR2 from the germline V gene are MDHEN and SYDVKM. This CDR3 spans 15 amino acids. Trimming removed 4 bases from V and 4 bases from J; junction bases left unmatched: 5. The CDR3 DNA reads TGTGCCAGCAGTTCCGGGACAGGGCCTAATCAGCCCCAGCATTTT. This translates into CASSSGTGPNQPQHF.

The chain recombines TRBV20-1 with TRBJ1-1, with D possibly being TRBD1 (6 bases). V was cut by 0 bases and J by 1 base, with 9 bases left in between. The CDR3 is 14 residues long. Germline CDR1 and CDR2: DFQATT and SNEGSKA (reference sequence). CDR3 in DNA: TGCAGTGCTAGAGAGGGGGCAGCGAACACTGAAGCTTTCTTT. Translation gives CSAREGAANTEAFF.

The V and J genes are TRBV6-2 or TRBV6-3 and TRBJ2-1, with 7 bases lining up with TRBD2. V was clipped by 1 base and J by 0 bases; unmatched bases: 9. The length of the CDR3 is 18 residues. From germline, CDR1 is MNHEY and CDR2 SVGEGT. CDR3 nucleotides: TGTGCCAGCAGTTACTGGGAGGGACCGGTTAGCTCCTACAATGAGCAGTTCTTC. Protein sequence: CASSYWEGPVSSYNEQFF.

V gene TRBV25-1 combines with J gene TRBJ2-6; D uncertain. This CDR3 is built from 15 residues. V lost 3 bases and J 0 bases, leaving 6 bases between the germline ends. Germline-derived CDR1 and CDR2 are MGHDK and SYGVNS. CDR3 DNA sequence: TGTGCCAGCAGTGAGTTCCGCTCTGGGGCCAACGTCCTGACTTTC. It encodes CASSEFRSGANVLTF.

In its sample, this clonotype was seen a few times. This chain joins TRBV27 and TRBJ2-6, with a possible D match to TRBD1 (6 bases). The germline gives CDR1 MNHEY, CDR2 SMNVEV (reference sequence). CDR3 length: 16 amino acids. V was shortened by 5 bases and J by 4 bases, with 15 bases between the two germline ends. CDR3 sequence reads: CASSPYRVTGANVLTF. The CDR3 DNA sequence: TGTGCCAGCAGTCCATACAGGGTAACCGGGGCCAACGTCCTGACTTTC.